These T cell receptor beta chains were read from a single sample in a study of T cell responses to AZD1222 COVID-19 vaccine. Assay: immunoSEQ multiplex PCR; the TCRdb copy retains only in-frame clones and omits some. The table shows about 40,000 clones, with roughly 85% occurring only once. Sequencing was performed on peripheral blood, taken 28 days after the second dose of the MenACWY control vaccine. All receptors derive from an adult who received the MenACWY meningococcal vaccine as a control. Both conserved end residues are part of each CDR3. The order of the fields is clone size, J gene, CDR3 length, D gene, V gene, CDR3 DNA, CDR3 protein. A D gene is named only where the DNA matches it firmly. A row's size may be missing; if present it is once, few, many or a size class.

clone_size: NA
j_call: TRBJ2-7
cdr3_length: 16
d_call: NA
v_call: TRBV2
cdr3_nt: TGTGCCAGCAAGGGGAGTCTAGCAGGGGTCTCCTACGAGCAGTACTTC
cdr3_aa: CASKGSLAGVSYEQYF

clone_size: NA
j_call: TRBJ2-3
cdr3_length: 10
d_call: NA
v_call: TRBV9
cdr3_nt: TGTGCCAGCGGCACAGATACGCAGTATTTT
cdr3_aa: CASGTDTQYF

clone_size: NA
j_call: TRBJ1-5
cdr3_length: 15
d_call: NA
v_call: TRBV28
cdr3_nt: TGTGCCAGCAGTTTCGAGGGAATGGGCAATCAGCCCCAGCATTTT
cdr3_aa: CASSFEGMGNQPQHF

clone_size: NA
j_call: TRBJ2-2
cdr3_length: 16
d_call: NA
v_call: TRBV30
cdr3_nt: TGTGCCTGGAGTGTACTGGGGAATATAGCGTCCGGGGAGCTGTTTTTT
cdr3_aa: CAWSVLGNIASGELFF

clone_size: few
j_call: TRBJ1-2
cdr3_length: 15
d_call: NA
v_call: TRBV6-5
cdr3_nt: TGTGCCAGCAGTTACTCGAGCAGGGGACACTTTGGCTACACCTTC
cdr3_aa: CASSYSSRGHFGYTF

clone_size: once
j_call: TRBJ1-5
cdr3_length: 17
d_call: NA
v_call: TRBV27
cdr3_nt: TGTGCCAGCAGTCGGGACTACAAAAGGTCCCTTAATCAGCCCCAGCATTTT
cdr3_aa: CASSRDYKRSLNQPQHF

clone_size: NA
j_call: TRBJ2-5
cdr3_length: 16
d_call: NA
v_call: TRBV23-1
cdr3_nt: TGCGCCAGCAGTCACCGAAGGACGGGACAAGATGGGACCCAGTACTTC
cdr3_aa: CASSHRRTGQDGTQYF

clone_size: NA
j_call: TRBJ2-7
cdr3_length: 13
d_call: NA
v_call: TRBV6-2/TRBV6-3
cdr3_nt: TGTGCCAGCAGTTCGACAGGCTCCTACGAGCAGTACTTC
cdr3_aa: CASSSTGSYEQYF

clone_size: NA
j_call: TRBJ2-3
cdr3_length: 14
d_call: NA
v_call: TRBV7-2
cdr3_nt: TGTGCCAGCAGCTCAGGGGATGGGGGAGATACGCAGTATTTT
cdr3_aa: CASSSGDGGDTQYF

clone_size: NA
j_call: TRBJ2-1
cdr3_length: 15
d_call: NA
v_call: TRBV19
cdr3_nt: TGTGCCAGTAGGCTTAACAAAGTAGGTACAAATGAGCAGTTCTTC
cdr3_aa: CASRLNKVGTNEQFF

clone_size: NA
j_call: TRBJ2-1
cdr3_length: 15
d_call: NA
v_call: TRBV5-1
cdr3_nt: TGCGCCAGCAGCTTAGCGGCGAGCTCCTACAATGAGCAGTTCTTC
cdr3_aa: CASSLAASSYNEQFF

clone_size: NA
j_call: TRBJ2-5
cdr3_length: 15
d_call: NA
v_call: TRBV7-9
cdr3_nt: TGTGCCAGCAGCCCCGACATACTACTACAAGAGACCCAGTACTTC
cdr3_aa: CASSPDILLQETQYF

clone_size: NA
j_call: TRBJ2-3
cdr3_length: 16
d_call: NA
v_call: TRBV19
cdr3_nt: TGTGCCAGTACCCTACGCGGAGGAGCGGAAGGAGATACGCAGTATTTT
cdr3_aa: CASTLRGGAEGDTQYF

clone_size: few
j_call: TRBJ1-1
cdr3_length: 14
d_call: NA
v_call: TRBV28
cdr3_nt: TGTGCCAGCAGTCTCGAACGATATTACACTGAAGCTTTCTTT
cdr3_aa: CASSLERYYTEAFF

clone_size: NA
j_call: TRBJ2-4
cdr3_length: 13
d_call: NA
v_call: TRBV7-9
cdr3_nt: TGTGCCAGCGTAAAGGCAGGGAAAAACATTCAGTACTTC
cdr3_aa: CASVKAGKNIQYF

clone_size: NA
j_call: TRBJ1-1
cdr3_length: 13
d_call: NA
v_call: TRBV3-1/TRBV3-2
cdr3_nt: TGTGCCAGCAGCACCTCCAGGGAGGGGAGAGCTTTCTTT
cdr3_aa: CASSTSREGRAFF

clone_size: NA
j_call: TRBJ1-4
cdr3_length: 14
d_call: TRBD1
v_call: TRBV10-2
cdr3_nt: TGCGCCACTAACCGGGACAGGGTAATGAAAAGGCTGTTTTTT
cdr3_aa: CATNRDRVMKRLFF

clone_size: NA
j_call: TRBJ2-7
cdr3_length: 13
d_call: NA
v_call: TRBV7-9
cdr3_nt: TGTGCCAGCAGCTTAGGTTTAGGTACCCCGCGGTACTTC
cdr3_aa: CASSLGLGTPRYF

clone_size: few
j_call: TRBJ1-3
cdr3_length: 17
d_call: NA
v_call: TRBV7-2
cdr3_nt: TGTGCCAGCAGACAGATGAAGGCAGCCATCTCTGGAAACACCATATATTTT
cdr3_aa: CASRQMKAAISGNTIYF

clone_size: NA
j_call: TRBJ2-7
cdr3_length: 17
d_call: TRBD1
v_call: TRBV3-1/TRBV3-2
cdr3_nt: TGTGCCAGCAGCCAAGAAGTTACCGGGACAGCCACTTACGAGCAGTACTTC
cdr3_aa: CASSQEVTGTATYEQYF

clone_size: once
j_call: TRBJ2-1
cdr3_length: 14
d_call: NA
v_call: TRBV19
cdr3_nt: TGTGCCAGTAGGACGACGGACGGCTATAATGAGCAGTTCTTC
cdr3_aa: CASRTTDGYNEQFF

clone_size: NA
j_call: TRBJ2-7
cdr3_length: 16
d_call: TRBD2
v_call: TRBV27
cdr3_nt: TGTGCCAGCAGTGCCCGAATGGCGGGGAGGGCCTACGAGCAGTACTTC
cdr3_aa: CASSARMAGRAYEQYF

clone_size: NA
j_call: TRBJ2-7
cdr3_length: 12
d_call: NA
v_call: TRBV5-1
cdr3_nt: TGCGCCAGCGGAATCACTGCCTACGAGCAGTACTTC
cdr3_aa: CASGITAYEQYF

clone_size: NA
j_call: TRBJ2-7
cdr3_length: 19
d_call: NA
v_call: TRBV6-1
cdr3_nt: TGTGCCAGCAGTGAAGCGCTGGGGTATTGGGCGGGGCCGGGAAACGAGCAGTACTTC
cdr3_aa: CASSEALGYWAGPGNEQYF

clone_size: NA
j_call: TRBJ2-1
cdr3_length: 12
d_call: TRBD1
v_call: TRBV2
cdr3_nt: TGTGCCAGCAGTTGGACAGGCAATGAGCAGTTCTTC
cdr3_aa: CASSWTGNEQFF

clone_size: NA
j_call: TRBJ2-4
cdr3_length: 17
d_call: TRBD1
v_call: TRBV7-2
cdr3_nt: TGTGCCAGCAGCTTGGGACAGGGGGCCCTAGCCAAAAACATTCAGTACTTC
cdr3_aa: CASSLGQGALAKNIQYF

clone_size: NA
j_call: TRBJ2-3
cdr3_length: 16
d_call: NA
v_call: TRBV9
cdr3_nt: TGTGCCAGCAGCCTCCGTAGCGTAACTAGCACAGATACGCAGTATTTT
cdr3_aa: CASSLRSVTSTDTQYF

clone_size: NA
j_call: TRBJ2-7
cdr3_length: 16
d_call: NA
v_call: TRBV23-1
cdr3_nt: TGCGCCAGCAGTCAATCGTGGCAGCCGAACTCCTACGAGCAGTACTTC
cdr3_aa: CASSQSWQPNSYEQYF

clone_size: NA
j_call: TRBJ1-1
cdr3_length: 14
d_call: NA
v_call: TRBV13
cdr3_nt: TGTGCCAGCAGCGAGTGGTACCGGAAGACTGAAGCTTTCTTT
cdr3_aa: CASSEWYRKTEAFF

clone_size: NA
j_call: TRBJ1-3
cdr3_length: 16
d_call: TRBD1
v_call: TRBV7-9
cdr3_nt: TGTGCCAGCAGCTTAGGCGGGACAGCTGCTGGAAACACCATATATTTT
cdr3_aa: CASSLGGTAAGNTIYF

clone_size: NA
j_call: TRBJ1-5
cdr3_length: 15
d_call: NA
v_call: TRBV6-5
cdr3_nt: TGTGCCAGCAGTTACTCGCGCAGTAGCAATCAGCCCCAGCATTTT
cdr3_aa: CASSYSRSSNQPQHF

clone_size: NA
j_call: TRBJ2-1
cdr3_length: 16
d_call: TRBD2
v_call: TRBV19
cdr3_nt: TGTGCCAGTAGTCTTCTCGGGACTAGCGGACGATATGAGCAGTTCTTC
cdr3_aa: CASSLLGTSGRYEQFF

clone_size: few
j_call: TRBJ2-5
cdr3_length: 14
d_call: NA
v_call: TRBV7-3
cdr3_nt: TGTGCCAGCAGCTCGTCTATGGCTCCGGAGACCCAGTACTTC
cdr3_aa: CASSSSMAPETQYF

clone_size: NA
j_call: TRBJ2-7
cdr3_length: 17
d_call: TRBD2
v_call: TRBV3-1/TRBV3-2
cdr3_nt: TGTGCCAGCAGCCAAGATTCTAGCGGGAGGGCTCTCCACGAGCAGTACTTC
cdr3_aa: CASSQDSSGRALHEQYF

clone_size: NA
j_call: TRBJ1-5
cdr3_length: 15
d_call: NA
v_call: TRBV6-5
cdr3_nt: TGTGCCAGCAGGATTAGAGTATATAGCAATCAGCCCCAGCATTTT
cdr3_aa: CASRIRVYSNQPQHF

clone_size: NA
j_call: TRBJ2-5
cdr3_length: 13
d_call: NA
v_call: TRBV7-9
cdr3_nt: TGTGCCAGCAGCTTTGGGAGGTGGGAGACCCAGTACTTC
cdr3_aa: CASSFGRWETQYF

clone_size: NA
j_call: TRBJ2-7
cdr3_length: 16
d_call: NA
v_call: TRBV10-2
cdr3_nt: TGCGCCAGCAGTGAGTCGAGACTACCCTACCCTGCCGAGCAGTACTTC
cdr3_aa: CASSESRLPYPAEQYF

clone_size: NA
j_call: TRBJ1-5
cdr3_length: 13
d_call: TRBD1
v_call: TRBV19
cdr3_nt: TGTGCCAGCCGGGACAGGGATCATCAGCCCCAGCATTTT
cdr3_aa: CASRDRDHQPQHF

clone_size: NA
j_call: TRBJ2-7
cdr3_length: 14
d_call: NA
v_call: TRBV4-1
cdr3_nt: TGCGCCAGCAGCCAAGCCGGTCACCTTTACGAGCAGTACTTC
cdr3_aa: CASSQAGHLYEQYF

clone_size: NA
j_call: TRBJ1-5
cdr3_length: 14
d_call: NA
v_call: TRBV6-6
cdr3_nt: TGTGCCAGCAGTTTTCTTTATAGCAATCAGCCCCAGCATTTT
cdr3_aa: CASSFLYSNQPQHF

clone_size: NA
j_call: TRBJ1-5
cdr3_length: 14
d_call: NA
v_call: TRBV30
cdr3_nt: TGTGCCTGGAGTGTAGGGTCGATCCGACAGCCCCAGCATTTT
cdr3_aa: CAWSVGSIRQPQHF

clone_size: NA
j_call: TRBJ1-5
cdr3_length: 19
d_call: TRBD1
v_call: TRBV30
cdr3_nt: TGTGCCTGGAGCCGAACAGGGGGCGTTTACGATCTTGGCAATCAGCCCCAGCATTTT
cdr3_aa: CAWSRTGGVYDLGNQPQHF

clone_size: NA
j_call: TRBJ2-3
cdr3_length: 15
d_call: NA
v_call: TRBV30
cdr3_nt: TGTGCCTGGAGTGTTAAGGCGGCCCTCACAGATACGCAGTATTTT
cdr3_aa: CAWSVKAALTDTQYF

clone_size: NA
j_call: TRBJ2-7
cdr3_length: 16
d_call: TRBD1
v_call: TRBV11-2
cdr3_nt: TGTGCCAGCAGCTTACTCTCCGGGACAGGCTCCTACGAGCAGTACTTC
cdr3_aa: CASSLLSGTGSYEQYF

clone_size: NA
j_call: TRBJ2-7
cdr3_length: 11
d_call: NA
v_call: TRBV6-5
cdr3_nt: TGTGCCAGCAGTTACTTACGCGAGCAGTACTTC
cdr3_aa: CASSYLREQYF

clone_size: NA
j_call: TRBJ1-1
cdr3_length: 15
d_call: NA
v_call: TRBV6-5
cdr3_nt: TGTGCCAGCAGTTACTCTGGACAAAAGCGGACTGAAGCTTTCTTT
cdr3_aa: CASSYSGQKRTEAFF

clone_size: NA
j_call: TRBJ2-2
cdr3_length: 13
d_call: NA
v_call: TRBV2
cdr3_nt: TGTGCCAGCAAGCAGGGGTCGGGCGGGGAGCTGTTTTTT
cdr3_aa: CASKQGSGGELFF

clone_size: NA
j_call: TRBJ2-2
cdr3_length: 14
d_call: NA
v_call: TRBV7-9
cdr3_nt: TGTGCCAGCAGCTTAGTGGCTTCAGGAGGGGAGCTGTTTTTT
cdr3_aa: CASSLVASGGELFF

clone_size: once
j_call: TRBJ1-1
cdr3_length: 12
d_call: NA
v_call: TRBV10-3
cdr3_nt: TGTGCCATCGGGGGGGTCAATGGTGAAGCTTTCTTT
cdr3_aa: CAIGGVNGEAFF

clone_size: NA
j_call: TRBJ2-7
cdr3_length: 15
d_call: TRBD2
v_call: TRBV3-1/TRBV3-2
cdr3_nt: TGTGCCAGCAGCCAAGAGGGACTAGTCTCCTACGAGCAGTACTTC
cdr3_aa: CASSQEGLVSYEQYF

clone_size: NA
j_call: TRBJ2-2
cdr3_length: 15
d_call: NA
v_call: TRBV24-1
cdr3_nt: TGTGCCACCAGTCTTACAGTATCTGGCACCGGGGAGCTGTTTTTT
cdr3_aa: CATSLTVSGTGELFF

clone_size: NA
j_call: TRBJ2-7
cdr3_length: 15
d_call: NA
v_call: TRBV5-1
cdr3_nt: TGCGCCAGCAGGGCTCAGCTTACCTCCGCCTACGAGCAGTACTTC
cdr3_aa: CASRAQLTSAYEQYF

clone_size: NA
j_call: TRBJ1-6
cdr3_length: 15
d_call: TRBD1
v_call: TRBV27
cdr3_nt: TGTGCCAGCAGTCAGGGACAGGGGCAGAATTCACCCCTCCACTTT
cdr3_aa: CASSQGQGQNSPLHF

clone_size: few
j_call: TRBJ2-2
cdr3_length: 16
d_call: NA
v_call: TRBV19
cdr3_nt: TGTGCCAGTAGTAGATTTGAGGGGACCAACACCGGGGAGCTGTTTTTT
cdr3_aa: CASSRFEGTNTGELFF

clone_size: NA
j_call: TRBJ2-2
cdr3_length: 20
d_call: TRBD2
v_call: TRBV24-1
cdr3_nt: TGTGCCACCAGTGAGCACATCGGACTAGCGGGAGGGCCTCGCACCGGGGAGCTGTTTTTT
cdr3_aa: CATSEHIGLAGGPRTGELFF

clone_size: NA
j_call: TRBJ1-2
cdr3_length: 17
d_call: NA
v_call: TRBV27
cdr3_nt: TGTGCCAGCACCCCTTATACTCTGCAGGGACATAACTATGGCTACACCTTC
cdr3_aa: CASTPYTLQGHNYGYTF

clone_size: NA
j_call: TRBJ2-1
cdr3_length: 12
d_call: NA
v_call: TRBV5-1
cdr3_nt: TGCGCCAGCAGCTTCGGGGTGGATGGGCAGTTCTTC
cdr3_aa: CASSFGVDGQFF

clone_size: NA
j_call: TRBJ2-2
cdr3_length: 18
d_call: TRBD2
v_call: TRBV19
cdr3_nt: TGTGCCAGTACCAATCGGGGACTAGCGGGAGGCAACACCGGGGAGCTGTTTTTT
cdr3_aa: CASTNRGLAGGNTGELFF

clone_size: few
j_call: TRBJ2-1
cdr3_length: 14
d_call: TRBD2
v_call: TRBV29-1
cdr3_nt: TGCACCGTCAGGCGGGAGAGGGTTTGGAATGAGCAGTTCTTC
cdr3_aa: CTVRRERVWNEQFF